The present entry profiles one TCR beta chain with its context. As yet, its antigen is unknown. These data belong to a study of CD8 T cells in Susac syndrome. The length of the CDR3 is 13 residues. CDR1 is MNHEY and CDR2 is SMNVEV in the germline V gene (reference sequence). With 7 bases removed from V and 4 bases from J, the gap between germline ends came to 10 bases. TEMRA cells were FACS-enriched, and CD8+ and CD4+ T cells were isolated negatively. RNA in amounts of roughly 0.5 to 1 ug was reverse transcribed with random hexamers. Amplification of TCR beta CDR3 used immunoSEQ multiplex PCR across 54 Vbeta and 13 Jbeta. TCRdb reanalysed the immunoSEQ multiplex PCR reads using MiXCR and keeps one entry per CDR3 protein. The data contain a few hundred thousand distinct CDR3 sequences, around 83% of them seen just once; the ten biggest clones take up 0.095% to 0.14%. Study findings and constraints: It was acknowledged by the study that relatively few individuals were included in its TCR sequencing and HLA analysis.

This TCR was sampled from a human donor with multiple sclerosis. What was sequenced was CD8+ T cells from PBMCs. The rearrangement joins TRBV27 to TRBJ2-2; D is perhaps TRBD1 (5 bases). The chain's CDR3 is CASTTGRTGELFF. The CDR3 DNA reads TGTGCCAGCACCACAGGCCGCACCGGGGAGCTGTTTTTT.